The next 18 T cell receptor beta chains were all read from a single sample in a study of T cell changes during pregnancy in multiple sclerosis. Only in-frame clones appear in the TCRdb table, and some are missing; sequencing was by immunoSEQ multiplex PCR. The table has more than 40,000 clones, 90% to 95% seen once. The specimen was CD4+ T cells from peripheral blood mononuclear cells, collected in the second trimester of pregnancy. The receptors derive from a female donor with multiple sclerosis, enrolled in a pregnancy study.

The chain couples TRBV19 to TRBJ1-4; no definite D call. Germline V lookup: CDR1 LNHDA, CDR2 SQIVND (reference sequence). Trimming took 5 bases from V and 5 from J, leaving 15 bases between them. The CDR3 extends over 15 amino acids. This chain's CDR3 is CASSPWTNDNEKLFF. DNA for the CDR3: TGTGCCAGTAGTCCTTGGACTAATGACAATGAAAAACTGTTTTTT. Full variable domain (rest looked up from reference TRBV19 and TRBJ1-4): DGGITQSPKYLFRKEGQNVTLSCEQNLNHDAMYWYRQDPGQGLRLIYYSQIVNDFQKGDIAEGYSVSREKKESFPLTVTSAQKNPTAFYLCASSPWTNDNEKLFFGSGTQLSVL.

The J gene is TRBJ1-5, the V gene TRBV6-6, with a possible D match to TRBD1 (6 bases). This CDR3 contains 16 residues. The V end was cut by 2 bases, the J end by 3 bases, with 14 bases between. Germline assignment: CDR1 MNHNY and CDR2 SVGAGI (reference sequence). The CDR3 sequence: CASSYPGATLNQPQHF. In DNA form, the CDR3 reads TGTGCCAGCAGTTACCCAGGGGCGACTCTCAATCAGCCCCAGCATTTT.

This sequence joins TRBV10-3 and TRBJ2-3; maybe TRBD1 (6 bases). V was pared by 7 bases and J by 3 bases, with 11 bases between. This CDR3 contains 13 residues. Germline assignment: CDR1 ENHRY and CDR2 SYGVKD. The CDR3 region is CAITRGRTDTQYF. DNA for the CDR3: TGTGCCATCACCAGGGGACGGACAGATACGCAGTATTTT.

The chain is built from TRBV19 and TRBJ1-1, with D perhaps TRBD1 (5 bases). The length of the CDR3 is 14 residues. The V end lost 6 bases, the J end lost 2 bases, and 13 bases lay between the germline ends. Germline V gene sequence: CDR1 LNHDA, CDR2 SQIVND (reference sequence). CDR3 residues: CASRGPGDNTEAFF. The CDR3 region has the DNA TGTGCCAGTAGGGGACCGGGGGATAACACTGAAGCTTTCTTT.

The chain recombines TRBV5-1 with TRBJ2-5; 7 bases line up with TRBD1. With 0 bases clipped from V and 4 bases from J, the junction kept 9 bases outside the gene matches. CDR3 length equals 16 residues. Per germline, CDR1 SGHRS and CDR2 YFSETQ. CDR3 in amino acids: CASSLGPMTGIETQYF. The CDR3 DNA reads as TGCGCCAGCAGCTTGGGCCCCATGACAGGGATAGAGACCCAGTACTTC. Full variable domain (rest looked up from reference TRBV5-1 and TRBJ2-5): KAGVTQTPRYLIKTRGQQVTLSCSPISGHRSVSWYQQTPGQGLQFLFEYFSETQRNKGNFPGRFSGRQFSNSRSEMNVSTLELGDSALYLCASSLGPMTGIETQYFGPGTRLLVL.

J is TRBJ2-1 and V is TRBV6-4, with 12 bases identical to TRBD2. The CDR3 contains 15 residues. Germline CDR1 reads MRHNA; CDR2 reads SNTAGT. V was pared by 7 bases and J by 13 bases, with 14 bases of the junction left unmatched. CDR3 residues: CASKVLAGGNSHQFF. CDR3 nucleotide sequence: TGTGCCAGCAAAGTACTAGCGGGGGGCAATTCTCATCAGTTCTTC.

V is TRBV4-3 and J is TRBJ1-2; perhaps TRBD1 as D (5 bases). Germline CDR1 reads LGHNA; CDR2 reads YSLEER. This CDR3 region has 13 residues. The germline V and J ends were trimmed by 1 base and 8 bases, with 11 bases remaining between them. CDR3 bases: TGCGCCAGCAGCCAAGTCGGGGGTGCAGGCTACACCTTC. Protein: CASSQVGGAGYTF.

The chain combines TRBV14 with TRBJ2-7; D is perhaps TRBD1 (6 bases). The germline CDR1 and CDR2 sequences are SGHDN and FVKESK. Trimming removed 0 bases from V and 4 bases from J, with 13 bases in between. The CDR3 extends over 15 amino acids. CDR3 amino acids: CASSQERAGVYEQYF. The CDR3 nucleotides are TGTGCCAGCAGCCAAGAAAGGGCAGGGGTATACGAGCAGTACTTC.

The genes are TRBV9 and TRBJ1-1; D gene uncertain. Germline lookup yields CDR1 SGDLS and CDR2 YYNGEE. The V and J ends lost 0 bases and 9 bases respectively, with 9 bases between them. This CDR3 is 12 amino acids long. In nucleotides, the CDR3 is TGTGCCAGCAGCGTAGTTGGAGGTCAAGCTTTCTTT. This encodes CASSVVGGQAFF. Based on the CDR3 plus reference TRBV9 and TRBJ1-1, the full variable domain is DSGVTQTPKHLITATGQRVTLRCSPRSGDLSVYWYQQSLDQGLQFLIQYYNGEERAKGNILERFSAQQFPDLHSELNLSSLELGDSALYFCASSVVGGQAFFGQGTRLTVV.

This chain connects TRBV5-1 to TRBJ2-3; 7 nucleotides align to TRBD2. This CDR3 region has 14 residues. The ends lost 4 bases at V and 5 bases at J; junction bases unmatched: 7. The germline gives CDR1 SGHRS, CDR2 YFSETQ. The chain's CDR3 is CASSRGVAEDTQYF. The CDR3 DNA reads TGCGCCAGCAGCCGGGGGGTTGCCGAAGATACGCAGTATTTT. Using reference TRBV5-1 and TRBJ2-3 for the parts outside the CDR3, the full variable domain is KAGVTQTPRYLIKTRGQQVTLSCSPISGHRSVSWYQQTPGQGLQFLFEYFSETQRNKGNFPGRFSGRQFSNSRSEMNVSTLELGDSALYLCASSRGVAEDTQYFGPGTRLTVL.

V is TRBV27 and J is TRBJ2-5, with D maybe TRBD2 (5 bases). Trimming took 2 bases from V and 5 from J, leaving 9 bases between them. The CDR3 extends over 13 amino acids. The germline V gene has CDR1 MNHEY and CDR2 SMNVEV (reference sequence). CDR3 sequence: CASSLTGVETQYF. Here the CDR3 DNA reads TGTGCCAGCAGTTTAACCGGGGTCGAGACCCAGTACTTC.

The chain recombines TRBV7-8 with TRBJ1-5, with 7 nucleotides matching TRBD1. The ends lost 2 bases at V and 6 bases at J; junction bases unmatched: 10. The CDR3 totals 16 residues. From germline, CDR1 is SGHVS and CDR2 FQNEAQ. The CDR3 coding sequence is TGTGCCAGCAGCTTACTTAACAGGGGTAGCGGTCAGCCCCAGCATTTT. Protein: CASSLLNRGSGQPQHF.

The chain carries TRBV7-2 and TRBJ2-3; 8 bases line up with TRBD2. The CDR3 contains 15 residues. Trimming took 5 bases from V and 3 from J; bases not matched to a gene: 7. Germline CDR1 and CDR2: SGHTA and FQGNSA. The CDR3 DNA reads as TGTGCCAGCAGCCGCGGGGGGCCTCGGACAGATACGCAGTATTTT. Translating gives CASSRGGPRTDTQYF.

The CDR3 nucleotides are TGCACCAGCAGCCCCCGGGACAGGGGGGTCACTGAAGCTTTCTTT. Amino acid sequence: CTSSPRDRGVTEAFF. This sequence joins TRBV1 and TRBJ1-1; TRBD1, the table's D call, lacks a check against the DNA. TRBV1 is classified as a pseudogene. This CDR3 contains 15 residues.

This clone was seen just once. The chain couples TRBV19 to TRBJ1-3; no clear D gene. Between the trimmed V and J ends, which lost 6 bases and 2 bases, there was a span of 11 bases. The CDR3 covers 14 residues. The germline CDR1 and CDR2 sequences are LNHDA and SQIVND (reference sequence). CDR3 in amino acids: CASRRESTGNTIYF. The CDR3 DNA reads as TGTGCCAGTAGGAGGGAGTCAACTGGAAACACCATATATTTT.

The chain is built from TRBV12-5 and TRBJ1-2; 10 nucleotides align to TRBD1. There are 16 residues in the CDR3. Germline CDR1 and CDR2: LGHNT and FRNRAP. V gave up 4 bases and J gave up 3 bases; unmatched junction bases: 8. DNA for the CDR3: TGTGCTAGTGGTTCCGAGCCCGGGACAGGGGACTATGGCTACACCTTC. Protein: CASGSEPGTGDYGYTF.

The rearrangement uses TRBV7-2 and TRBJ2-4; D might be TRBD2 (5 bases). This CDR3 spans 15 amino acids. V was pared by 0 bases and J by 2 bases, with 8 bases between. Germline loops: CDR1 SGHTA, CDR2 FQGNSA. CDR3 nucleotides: TGTGCCAGCAGCTTAGCGCCGGGGACCAAAAACATTCAGTACTTC. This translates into CASSLAPGTKNIQYF.

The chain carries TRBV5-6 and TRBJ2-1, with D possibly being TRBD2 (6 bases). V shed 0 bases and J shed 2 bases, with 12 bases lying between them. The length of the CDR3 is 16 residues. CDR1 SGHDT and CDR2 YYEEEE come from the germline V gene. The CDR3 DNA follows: TGTGCCAGCAGCTTGGGTCCGGCGGGACCCTACAATGAGCAGTTCTTC. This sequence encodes CASSLGPAGPYNEQFF. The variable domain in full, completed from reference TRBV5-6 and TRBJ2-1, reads DAGVTQSPTHLIKTRGQQVTLRCSPKSGHDTVSWYQQALGQGPQFIFQYYEEEERQRGNFPDRFSGHQFPNYSSELNVNALLLGDSALYLCASSLGPAGPYNEQFFGPGTRLTVL.